This T cell receptor (beta chain) came from a study of T cell responses to AZD1222 COVID-19 vaccine. Study details: Second doses that came at about 4 or about 12 weeks were put together. Whole-study results and caveats: It should be noted that donors were predominantly white British and more often female, and clonal diversity was possibly underestimated.

CDR3 size: 19 residues. The V end was cut by 1 base, the J end by 5 bases, with 27 bases between. The germline gives CDR1 SGHDT, CDR2 YYEEEE. The assay was immunoSEQ multiplex PCR, and TCRdb's table has in-frame clones only and misses some. Here the sample spans approximately 150,000 clones, 80% to 90% being singletons. To note about this clone: Its target is unknown.

The rearrangement uses TRBV5-6 and TRBJ2-5; D perhaps matches TRBD1 (7 bases). Sequences were derived from peripheral blood, sampled on day 0 of AZD1222 vaccination. The receptor's source is an adult in good health. CDR3 coding DNA: TGTGCCAGCAGCTTGTTCAGGGGGGCTATTTGGGGAAGGTTTGAGACCCAGTACTTC. Translating it yields CASSLFRGAIWGRFETQYF.